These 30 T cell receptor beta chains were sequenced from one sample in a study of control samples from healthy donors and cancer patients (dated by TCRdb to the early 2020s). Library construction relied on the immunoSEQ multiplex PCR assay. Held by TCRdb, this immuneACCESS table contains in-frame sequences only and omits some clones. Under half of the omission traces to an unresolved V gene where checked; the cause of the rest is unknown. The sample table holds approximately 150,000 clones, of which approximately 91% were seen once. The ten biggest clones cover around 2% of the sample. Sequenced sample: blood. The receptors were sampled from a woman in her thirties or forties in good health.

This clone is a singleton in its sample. CDR3 loop: CASSLGLGDTQYF. CDR3 DNA: TGTGCCAGCAGCTTAGGGTTGGGGGATACGCAGTATTTT. The chain has TRBV7-9 and TRBJ2-3; D is ambiguous. The length of the CDR3 is 13 residues. Germline loops: CDR1 SEHNR, CDR2 FQNEAQ (reference sequence). V was clipped by 1 base and J by 6 bases, with 8 bases between them.

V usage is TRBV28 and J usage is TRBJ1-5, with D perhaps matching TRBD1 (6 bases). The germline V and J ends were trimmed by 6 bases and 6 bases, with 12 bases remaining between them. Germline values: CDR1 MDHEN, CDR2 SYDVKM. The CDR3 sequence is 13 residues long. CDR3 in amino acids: CASSLRGSQPQHF. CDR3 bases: TGTGCCAGCAGCCTCAGGGGCAGTCAGCCCCAGCATTTT.

Here the CDR3 DNA reads TGCGCCAGCAGCCAAGATTTAGGAGGGGTCGGGGCCCAAGAGACCCAGTACTTC. Amino acid sequence: CASSQDLGGVGAQETQYF. This sequence joins TRBV4-1 and TRBJ2-5; D is possibly TRBD2 (6 bases). The ends were cut back, 0 bases at V and 1 base at J, with 18 bases in the middle. There are 18 residues in the CDR3. The germline CDR1 and CDR2 sequences are MGHRA and YSYEKL.

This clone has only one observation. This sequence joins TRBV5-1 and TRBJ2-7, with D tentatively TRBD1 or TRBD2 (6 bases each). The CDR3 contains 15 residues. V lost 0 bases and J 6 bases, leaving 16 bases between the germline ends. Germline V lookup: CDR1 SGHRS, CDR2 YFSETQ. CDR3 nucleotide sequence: TGCGCCAGCAGCTTGGTCCCGGGGGCCCACACCGAGCAGTACTTC. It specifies CASSLVPGAHTEQYF.

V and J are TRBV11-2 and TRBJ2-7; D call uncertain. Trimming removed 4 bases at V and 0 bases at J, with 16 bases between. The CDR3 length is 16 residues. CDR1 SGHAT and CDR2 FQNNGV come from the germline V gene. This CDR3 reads CASSSRPGSPSYEQYF. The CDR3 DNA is TGTGCCAGCAGCTCGCGACCGGGCTCCCCCTCCTACGAGCAGTACTTC.

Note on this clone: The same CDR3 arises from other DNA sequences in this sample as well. As DNA, the CDR3 is TGTGCCAGCAGCTCCGACAGGAACTATGGCTACACCTTC. This encodes CASSSDRNYGYTF. The rearrangement links TRBV12-3 or TRBV12-4 to TRBJ1-2, with D perhaps matching TRBD1 (6 bases). Trimming took off 6 bases at V and 2 bases at J, with 10 bases between the two ends. This CDR3 contains 13 residues.

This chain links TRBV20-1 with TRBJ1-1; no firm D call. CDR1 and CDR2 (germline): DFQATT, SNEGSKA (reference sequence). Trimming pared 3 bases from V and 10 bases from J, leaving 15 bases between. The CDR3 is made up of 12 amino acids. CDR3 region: CSASFQHLGAFF. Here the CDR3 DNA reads TGCAGTGCTAGTTTTCAACACCTCGGAGCTTTCTTT.

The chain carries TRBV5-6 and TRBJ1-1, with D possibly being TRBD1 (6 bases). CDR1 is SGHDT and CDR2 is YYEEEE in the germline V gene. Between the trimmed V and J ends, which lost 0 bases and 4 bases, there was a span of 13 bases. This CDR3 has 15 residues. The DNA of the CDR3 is TGTGCCAGCAGCTTGGTCCCAGGGGCGGGCACTGAAGCTTTCTTT. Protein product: CASSLVPGAGTEAFF.

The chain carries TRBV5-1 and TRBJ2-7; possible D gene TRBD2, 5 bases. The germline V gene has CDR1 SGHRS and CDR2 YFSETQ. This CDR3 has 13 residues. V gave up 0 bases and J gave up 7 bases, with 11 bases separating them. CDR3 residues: CASSLVDLREQYF. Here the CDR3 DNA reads TGCGCCAGCAGCTTGGTGGACTTAAGGGAGCAGTACTTC.

The CDR3, as DNA: TGCAGCGTTGAAACCAAGGAAGAAAAACTGTTTTTT. This sequence encodes CSVETKEEKLFF. This sequence joins TRBV29-1 and TRBJ1-4; D gene unclear. Per the germline V gene, CDR1 is SQVTM and CDR2 is ANQGSEA. This CDR3 contains 12 residues. Trimming removed 2 bases at V and 8 bases at J, with 9 bases between.

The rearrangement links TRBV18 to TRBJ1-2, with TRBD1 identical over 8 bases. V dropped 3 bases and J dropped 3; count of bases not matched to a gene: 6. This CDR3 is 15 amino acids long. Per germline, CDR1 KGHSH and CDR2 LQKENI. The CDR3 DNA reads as TGTGCCAGCTCACCGTCGACAGGGGTCGACTATGGCTACACCTTC. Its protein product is CASSPSTGVDYGYTF.

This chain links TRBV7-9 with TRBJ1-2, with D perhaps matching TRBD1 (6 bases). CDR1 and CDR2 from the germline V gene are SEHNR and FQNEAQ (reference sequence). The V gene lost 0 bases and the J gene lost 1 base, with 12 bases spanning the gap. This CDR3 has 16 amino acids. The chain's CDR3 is CASSLAMGAINYGYTF. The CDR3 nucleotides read TGTGCCAGCAGCTTAGCGATGGGGGCTATTAACTATGGCTACACCTTC.

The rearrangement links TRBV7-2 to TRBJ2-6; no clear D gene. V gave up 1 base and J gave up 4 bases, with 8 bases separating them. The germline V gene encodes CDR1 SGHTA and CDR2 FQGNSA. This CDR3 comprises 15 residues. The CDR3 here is CASSLVGSGANVLTF. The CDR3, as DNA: TGTGCCAGCAGCTTAGTGGGTTCCGGGGCCAACGTCCTGACTTTC.

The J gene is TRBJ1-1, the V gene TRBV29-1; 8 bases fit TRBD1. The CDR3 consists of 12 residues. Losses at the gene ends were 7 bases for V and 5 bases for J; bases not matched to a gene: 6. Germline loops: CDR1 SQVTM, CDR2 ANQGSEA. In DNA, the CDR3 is TGCAGCGCTGACAGGGGCGGAACTGAAGCTTTCTTT. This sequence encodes CSADRGGTEAFF.

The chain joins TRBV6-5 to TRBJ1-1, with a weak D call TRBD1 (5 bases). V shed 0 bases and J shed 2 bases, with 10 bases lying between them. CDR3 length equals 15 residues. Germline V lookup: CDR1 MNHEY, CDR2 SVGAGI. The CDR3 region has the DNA TGTGCCAGCAGTTACTCAGGCGGACAAAACACTGAAGCTTTCTTT. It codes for CASSYSGGQNTEAFF.

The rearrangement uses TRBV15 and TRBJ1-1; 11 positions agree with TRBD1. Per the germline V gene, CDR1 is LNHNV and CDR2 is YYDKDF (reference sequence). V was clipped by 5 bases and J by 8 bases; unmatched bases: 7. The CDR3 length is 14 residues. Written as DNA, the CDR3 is TGTGCCACCAGCGCAAGGACAGGGGGCAAGGAAGCTTTCTTT. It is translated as CATSARTGGKEAFF.

CDR3 protein: CATSTEGEGDPDGLETQYF. The CDR3 region has the DNA TGTGCCACCAGCACCGAAGGGGAGGGCGACCCAGATGGGCTGGAGACCCAGTACTTC. The rearrangement links TRBV15 to TRBJ2-5, with TRBD2 identical over 7 bases. The trim removed 4 bases at V and 5 bases at J, leaving 22 bases unmatched. Germline CDR1 LNHNV, CDR2 YYDKDF (reference sequence). The CDR3 covers 19 residues.

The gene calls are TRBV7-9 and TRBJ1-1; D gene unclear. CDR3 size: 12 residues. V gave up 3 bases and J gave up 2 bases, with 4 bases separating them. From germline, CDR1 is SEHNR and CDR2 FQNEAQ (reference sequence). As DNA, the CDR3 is TGTGCCAGCAGCTTTCCAAACACTGAAGCTTTCTTT. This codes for CASSFPNTEAFF.

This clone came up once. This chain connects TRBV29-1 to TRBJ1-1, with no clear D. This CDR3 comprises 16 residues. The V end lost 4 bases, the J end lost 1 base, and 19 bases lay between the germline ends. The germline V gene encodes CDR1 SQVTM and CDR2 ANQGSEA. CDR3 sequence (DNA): TGCAGCGTTGTCCTCTGGCTCCATCGGGGGAACACTGAAGCTTTCTTT. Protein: CSVVLWLHRGNTEAFF.

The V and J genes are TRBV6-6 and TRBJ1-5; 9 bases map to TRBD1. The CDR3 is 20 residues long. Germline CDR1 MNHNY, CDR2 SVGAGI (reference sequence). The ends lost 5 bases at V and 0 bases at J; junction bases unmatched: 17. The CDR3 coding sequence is TGTGCCAGCAGTCCTCCCCAGCCTACAGGGGGCTTGATTAGCAATCAGCCCCAGCATTTT. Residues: CASSPPQPTGGLISNQPQHF.

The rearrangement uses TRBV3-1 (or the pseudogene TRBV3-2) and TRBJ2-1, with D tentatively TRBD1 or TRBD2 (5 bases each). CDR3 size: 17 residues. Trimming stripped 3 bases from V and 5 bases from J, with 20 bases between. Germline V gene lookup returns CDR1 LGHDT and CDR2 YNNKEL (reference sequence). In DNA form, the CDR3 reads TGTGCCAGCAGCCACAATTTGAGGGGCGGACGGGACAATGAGCAGTTCTTC. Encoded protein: CASSHNLRGGRDNEQFF.

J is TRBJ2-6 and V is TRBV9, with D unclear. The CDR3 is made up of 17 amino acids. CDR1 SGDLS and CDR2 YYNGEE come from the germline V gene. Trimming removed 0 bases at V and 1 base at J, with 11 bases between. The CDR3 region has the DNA TGTGCCAGCAGCGTAGACCCTCGGTCGTCTGGGGCCAACGTCCTGACTTTC. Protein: CASSVDPRSSGANVLTF.

CDR3 residues: CASSLLGFSNQPQHF. Here the CDR3 DNA reads TGTGCCAGCAGTTTATTAGGGTTTAGCAATCAGCCCCAGCATTTT. The chain uses TRBV28 and TRBJ1-5; unclear D gene. The germline CDR1 and CDR2 sequences are MDHEN and SYDVKM. This CDR3 contains 15 residues. The V and J ends lost 1 base and 0 bases respectively, with 7 bases between them.

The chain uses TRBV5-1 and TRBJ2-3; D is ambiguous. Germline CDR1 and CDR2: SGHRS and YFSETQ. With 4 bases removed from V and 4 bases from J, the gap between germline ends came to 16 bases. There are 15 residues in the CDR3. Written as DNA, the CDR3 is TGCGCCAGCAGCGGGCCCGAATCTTGGTCAGATACGCAGTATTTT. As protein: CASSGPESWSDTQYF. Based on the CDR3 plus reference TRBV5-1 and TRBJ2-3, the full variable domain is KAGVTQTPRYLIKTRGQQVTLSCSPISGHRSVSWYQQTPGQGLQFLFEYFSETQRNKGNFPGRFSGRQFSNSRSEMNVSTLELGDSALYLCASSGPESWSDTQYFGPGTRLTVL.

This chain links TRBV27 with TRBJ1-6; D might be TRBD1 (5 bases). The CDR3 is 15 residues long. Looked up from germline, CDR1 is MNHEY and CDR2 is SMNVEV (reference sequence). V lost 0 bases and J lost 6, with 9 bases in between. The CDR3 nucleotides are TGTGCCAGCAGTTTATCGCCGACAGCTAATTCACCCCTCCACTTT. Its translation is CASSLSPTANSPLHF.

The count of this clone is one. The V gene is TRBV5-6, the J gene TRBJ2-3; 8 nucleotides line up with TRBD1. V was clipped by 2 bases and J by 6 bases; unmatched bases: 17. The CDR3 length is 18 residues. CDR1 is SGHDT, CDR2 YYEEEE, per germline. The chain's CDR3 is CASSFRLFVGQGSDTQYF. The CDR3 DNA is TGTGCCAGCAGCTTCCGTCTCTTTGTCGGACAGGGATCGGATACGCAGTATTTT. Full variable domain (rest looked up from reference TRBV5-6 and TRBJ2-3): DAGVTQSPTHLIKTRGQQVTLRCSPKSGHDTVSWYQQALGQGPQFIFQYYEEEERQRGNFPDRFSGHQFPNYSSELNVNALLLGDSALYLCASSFRLFVGQGSDTQYFGPGTRLTVL.

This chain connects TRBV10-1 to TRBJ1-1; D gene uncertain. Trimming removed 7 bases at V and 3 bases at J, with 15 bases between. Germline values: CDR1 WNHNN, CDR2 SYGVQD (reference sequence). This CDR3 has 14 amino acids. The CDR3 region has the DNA TGCGCCAGCAAAGGTCCGGAATCCCACACTGAAGCTTTCTTT. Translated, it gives CASKGPESHTEAFF.

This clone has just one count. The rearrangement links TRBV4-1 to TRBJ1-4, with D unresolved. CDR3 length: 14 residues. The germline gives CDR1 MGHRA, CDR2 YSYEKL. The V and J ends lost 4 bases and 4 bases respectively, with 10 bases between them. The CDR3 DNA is TGCGCCAGCAGCCTCGGGCAGTTTAATGAAAAACTGTTTTTT. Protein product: CASSLGQFNEKLFF.

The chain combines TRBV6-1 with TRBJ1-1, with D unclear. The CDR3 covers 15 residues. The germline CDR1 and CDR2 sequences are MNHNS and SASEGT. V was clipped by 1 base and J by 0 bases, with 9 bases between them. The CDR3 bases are TGTGCCAGCAGTGAAGGCATAGTAATGAACACTGAAGCTTTCTTT. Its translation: CASSEGIVMNTEAFF.

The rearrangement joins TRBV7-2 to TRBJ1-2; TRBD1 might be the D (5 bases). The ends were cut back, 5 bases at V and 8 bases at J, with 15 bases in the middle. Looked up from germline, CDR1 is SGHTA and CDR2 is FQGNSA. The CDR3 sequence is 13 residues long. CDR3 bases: TGTGCCAGCAGCAACGAGGGGCGTGGAGGCTACACCTTC. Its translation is CASSNEGRGGYTF.